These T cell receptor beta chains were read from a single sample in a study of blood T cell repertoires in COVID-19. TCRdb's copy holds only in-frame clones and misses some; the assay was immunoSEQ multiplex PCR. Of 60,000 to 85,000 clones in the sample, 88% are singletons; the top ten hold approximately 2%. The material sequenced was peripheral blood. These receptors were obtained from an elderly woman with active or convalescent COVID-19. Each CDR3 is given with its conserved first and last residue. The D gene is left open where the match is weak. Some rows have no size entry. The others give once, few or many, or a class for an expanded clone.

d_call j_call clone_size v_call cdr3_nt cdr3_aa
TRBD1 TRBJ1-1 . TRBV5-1 TGCGCCAGCAGCGCCGACAGGGGAGGCACTGAAGCTTTCTTT CASSADRGGTEAFF
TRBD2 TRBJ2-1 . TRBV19 TGTGCCAGTGCTTGGCGGGGGAACTACAATGAGCAGTTCTTC CASAWRGNYNEQFF
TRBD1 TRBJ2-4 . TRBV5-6 TGTGCCAGCAGCTTTCGACAGGGGAGCCTAGCCAAAAACATTCAGTACTTC CASSFRQGSLAKNIQYF
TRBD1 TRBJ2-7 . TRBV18 TGTGCCAGCTCACGGGACAGGGCCTACGAGCAGTACTTC CASSRDRAYEQYF
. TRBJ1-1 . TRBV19 TGTGCCAGTGCCGTAAAGGCCCTAGCAGCCATGAACACTGAAGCTTTCTTT CASAVKALAAMNTEAFF
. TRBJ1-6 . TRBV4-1 TGCGCCAGCAGCCTCTCAGGGTTCGAGGATTCACCCCTCCACTTT CASSLSGFEDSPLHF
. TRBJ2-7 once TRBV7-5 TGTGCCAGAAGCTTAGTAAGCCGGCCAGCGGGTTTCGCCTACGAGCAGTACTTC CARSLVSRPAGFAYEQYF
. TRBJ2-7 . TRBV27 TGTGCCAGCAGGGCAGGGTTGGGCGAGCAGTACTTC CASRAGLGEQYF
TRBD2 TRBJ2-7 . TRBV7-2 TGTGCCAGCAGCTTAGGGACTAGCGCTTACTACGAGCAGTACTTC CASSLGTSAYYEQYF
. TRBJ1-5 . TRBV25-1 TGTGCCAGCAGTGATCGGAACAGGGATCAGCCCCAGCATTTT CASSDRNRDQPQHF
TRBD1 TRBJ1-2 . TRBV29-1 TGCAGCGTTCAACAGGGGGCGGACTATGGCTACACCTTC CSVQQGADYGYTF
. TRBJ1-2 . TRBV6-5 TGTGCCAGCAGTAAGGACTGGTCGGGAGACGGCTACACCTTC CASSKDWSGDGYTF
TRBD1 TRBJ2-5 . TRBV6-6 TGTGCCAGCAGTTATTACCTGGGGACAGGCGAGACCCAGTACTTC CASSYYLGTGETQYF
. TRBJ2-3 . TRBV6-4 TGTGCCAGCACTACGACAGATACGCAGTATTTT CASTTTDTQYF